The clone carrying this T cell receptor beta chain has ten or more counts. Antigen: not known. The sample belongs to a study of T cells in Graves' hyperthyroidism and ophthalmopathy. Study findings and constraints: Most clonotypes that expanded in the thyroid above 0.001 also showed up in blood. From stable hyperthyroidism, ophthalmopathy was separated by a 13 V-J model.

Trimming removed 4 bases from V and 7 bases from J; junction bases left unmatched: 7. The CDR3 is made up of 14 amino acids. Germline-derived CDR1 and CDR2 are SGHRS and YFSETQ. The CDR3 regions of TCR beta were amplified from RNA transcripts. TCR CDR3 regions were first amplified by RT-PCR with HTBI primers. TCRdb independently ran MiXCR on the multiplex PCR reads; one entry per CDR3 protein. This sample has fewer than 45,000 distinct CDR3 sequences, with around 48% found just once. Pregnant or lactating patients were excluded, as were those with uncontrolled infection or other autoimmune disease. Sequencing input: blood. The chain joins TRBV5-1 to TRBJ2-1; 8 bases are a match to TRBD1. This TCR derives from a woman aged 50 to 60 with Graves' hyperthyroidism that later progressed to Graves' ophthalmopathy. CDR3 in DNA: TGCGCCAGCAGCCAAACGGGACAGGTTAATGAGCAGTTCTTC. Its translation: CASSQTGQVNEQFF.